This record covers a single TCR beta chain. Antigen: not known. Germline V gives CDR1 SGHKS, CDR2 YYEKEE (reference sequence). The CDR3 runs to 15 residues. The ends were cut back, 0 bases at V and 2 bases at J, with 9 bases in the middle. These data belong to a study of cytomegalovirus exposure and HLA in healthy donors. Study-level findings and limits: Earlier analysis found most TCR beta V segments productive about 90% or about 30% of the time.

Vbeta (60) and Jbeta (13) primers were used in the PCR. The assay was immunoSEQ multiplex PCR, and TCRdb's table has in-frame clones only and misses some. The sample lists approximately 92,000 clones; about four fifths were seen once. The receptor was derived from a woman between 65 and 79 years old in good health and CMV-seropositive. Sequences were obtained from PBMCs. The J gene is TRBJ1-3, the V gene TRBV5-5; TRBD1 is a possible D gene (6 bases). As DNA, the CDR3 is TGTGCCAGCAGCTTGGTCGAGGGGGCTGGAAACACCATATATTTT. It codes for CASSLVEGAGNTIYF. Together with reference TRBV5-5 and TRBJ1-3, the CDR3 gives the full variable domain: DAGVTQSPTHLIKTRGQQVTLRCSPISGHKSVSWYQQVLGQGPQFIFQYYEKEERGRGNFPDRFSARQFPNYSSELNVNALLLGDSALYLCASSLVEGAGNTIYFGEGSWLTVV.